A single sample gave rise to the 27 T cell receptor beta chains below, sequenced in a study of blood T cell repertoires in COVID-19 (TCRdb year 2020). The library was generated by the immunoSEQ multiplex PCR assay. TCRdb provides this immuneACCESS table in a form limited to in-frame rearrangements. Some clones are lacking; in checked studies, under half of them reflect an unresolved V gene, and why the rest are absent is not known. The sample records about 240,000 clones, approximately 88% of which are singletons. Just over 2.5% of the sample belongs to the ten largest clones. Sequenced input: PBMCs or T cells enriched from blood (not recorded which). Receptors were obtained from a woman aged 30 to 39 with acute COVID-19.

V is TRBV2 and J is TRBJ2-5; D is uncertain. This CDR3 region has 14 residues. Looked up from germline, CDR1 is SNHLY and CDR2 is FYNNEI. V gave up 5 bases and J gave up 1 base, with 11 bases separating them. The CDR3 spells CASSFDTLQETQYF. CDR3 nucleotide sequence: TGTGCCAGCAGTTTTGACACTCTCCAAGAGACCCAGTACTTC.

The V call is TRBV2, the J call TRBJ2-7, with D perhaps matching TRBD2 (5 bases). Germline V gene sequence: CDR1 SNHLY, CDR2 FYNNEI. The CDR3 consists of 14 residues. Trimming took 7 bases from V and 1 from J, leaving 14 bases between them. The CDR3 sequence: CASIISSGSYEQYF. In DNA form, the CDR3 reads TGTGCCAGCATTATAAGCTCGGGGTCCTACGAGCAGTACTTC.

The chain combines TRBV28 with TRBJ1-4; tentatively, D is TRBD1 (6 bases). Germline V lookup: CDR1 MDHEN, CDR2 SYDVKM. The CDR3 has 17 residues. The germline V and J ends were trimmed by 4 bases and 6 bases, with 21 bases remaining between them. The CDR3 reads CASSSPGSRGLDEKLFF. For the CDR3, the DNA is TGTGCCAGCAGTTCTCCCGGCTCCAGGGGTTTGGATGAAAAACTGTTTTTT.

This chain connects TRBV3-1 (or the pseudogene TRBV3-2) to TRBJ2-7, with a tentative D call TRBD1 (6 bases). V lost 4 bases and J lost 0, with 10 bases in between. The germline CDR1 and CDR2 sequences are LGHDT and YNNKEL (reference sequence). CDR3 length equals 14 residues. CDR3 DNA sequence: TGTGCCAGCAGCCCCAGCAGGGGCTCCTACGAGCAGTACTTC. Residues: CASSPSRGSYEQYF.

The rearrangement joins TRBV6-5 to TRBJ1-1; tentative D call: TRBD1 (5 bases). The CDR3 spans 13 residues. Germline assignment: CDR1 MNHEY and CDR2 SVGAGI. V lost 3 bases and J lost 4, with 9 bases in between. CDR3 protein: CASSYKGSTEAFF. The CDR3 DNA reads TGTGCCAGCAGTTATAAGGGGTCCACTGAAGCTTTCTTT.

This chain connects TRBV10-2 to TRBJ1-5, with a possible D match to TRBD1 (5 bases). The V and J ends lost 4 bases and 5 bases respectively, with 15 bases between them. This CDR3 has 15 residues. The germline V gene encodes CDR1 WSHSY and CDR2 SAAADI. For the CDR3, the DNA is TGCGCCAGCAGTGGGGGGAGGGAGGGCTATCAGCCCCAGCATTTT. Its translation is CASSGGREGYQPQHF.

The chain links TRBV9 to TRBJ2-3, with 11 bases that match TRBD1. With V trimmed by 0 bases and J by 6 bases, 3 bases remained unmatched. Germline assignment: CDR1 SGDLS and CDR2 YYNGEE. The CDR3 is 15 residues long. The CDR3 protein is CASSVVGTGGDTQYF. The CDR3 nucleotides read TGTGCCAGCAGCGTAGTAGGGACAGGGGGTGATACGCAGTATTTT. The variable domain in full, with the rest retrieved from reference TRBV9 and TRBJ2-3, is DSGVTQTPKHLITATGQRVTLRCSPRSGDLSVYWYQQSLDQGLQFLIQYYNGEERAKGNILERFSAQQFPDLHSELNLSSLELGDSALYFCASSVVGTGGDTQYFGPGTRLTVL.

This chain uses TRBV29-1 with TRBJ2-7; maybe TRBD1 (6 bases). Germline assignment: CDR1 SQVTM and CDR2 ANQGSEA. V shed 7 bases and J shed 0 bases, with 13 bases lying between them. There are 13 residues in the CDR3. The CDR3 nucleotides are TGCAGCGCCACAACAGGGAACTCCTACGAGCAGTACTTC. This gives the protein CSATTGNSYEQYF.

V and J are TRBV4-2 and TRBJ1-1; possibly TRBD1 for D (6 bases). The CDR3 runs 18 residues. Trimming pared 1 base from V and 2 bases from J, leaving 20 bases between. The germline V gene has CDR1 LGHNA and CDR2 YNFKEQ. CDR3 loop: CASSQVPDSYIQNTEAFF. The CDR3 bases are TGTGCCAGCAGCCAAGTTCCGGACAGCTATATACAAAACACTGAAGCTTTCTTT.

This clone showed up just once. The V and J genes are TRBV5-8 and TRBJ2-1; 9 nucleotides line up with TRBD1. The junction had 6 bases not matched to a gene; V was cut back by 2 bases and J by 3 bases. The CDR3 sequence is 16 residues long. Germline V gives CDR1 SGHTS, CDR2 YDEGEE. The CDR3: CASSLRGTGFYNEQFF. For the CDR3, the DNA is TGTGCCAGCAGCTTACGTGGGACAGGGTTCTACAATGAGCAGTTCTTC.

V is TRBV6-2 or TRBV6-3 and J is TRBJ2-7, with D unresolved. V gave up 3 bases and J gave up 3 bases, with 9 bases separating them. Germline V gene data show CDR1 as MNHEY and CDR2 as SVGEGT. There are 13 residues in the CDR3. CDR3 DNA sequence: TGTGCCAGCAGTTATCACGAGAGCTACGAGCAGTACTTC. Amino acids: CASSYHESYEQYF.

The CDR3, as DNA: TGTGCCAGCAGACCACAGGGAATTGAATTCCATCAGCCCCAGCATTTT. Translated, it gives CASRPQGIEFHQPQHF. The J gene is TRBJ1-5, the V gene TRBV5-4, with D possibly TRBD1 on 6 matching bases. The length of the CDR3 is 16 residues. Germline V gene sequence: CDR1 SGHNT, CDR2 YYREEE (reference sequence). Trimming took 5 bases from V and 5 from J, leaving 20 bases between them.

The chain recombines TRBV27 with TRBJ1-6, with D perhaps matching TRBD1 (5 bases). Deletions cut 0 bases from V and 8 bases from J, with 14 bases between. In germline, CDR1 is MNHEY, CDR2 SMNVEV (reference sequence). The CDR3 runs 16 residues. The CDR3 spells CASSLSRWGDYSPLHF. In DNA form, the CDR3 reads TGTGCCAGCAGTTTATCGAGGTGGGGGGATTATTCACCCCTCCACTTT.

This clone is a singleton in its sample. V and J are TRBV9 and TRBJ2-5; TRBD2 matches at 12 bases. The CDR3 length is 16 residues. J lost 4 bases, V lost 3 bases, and 7 bases had no gene match. Germline loops: CDR1 SGDLS, CDR2 YYNGEE. CDR3 region: CASSGASGGAGETQYF. CDR3 DNA sequence: TGTGCCAGCAGCGGGGCTAGCGGGGGGGCTGGAGAGACCCAGTACTTC.

The DNA of the CDR3 is TGCGCCAGCAGCCCTTTTTCCGGCTCCTACGAGCAGTACTTC. Its protein product is CASSPFSGSYEQYF. The J gene is TRBJ2-7, the V gene TRBV4-1, with D unclear. V gave up 4 bases and J gave up 0 bases, with 10 bases separating them. This CDR3 region has 14 residues. Germline CDR1 reads MGHRA; CDR2 reads YSYEKL.

This chain links TRBV5-1 with TRBJ1-1; D uncertain. The CDR3 contains 12 residues. The germline V gene has CDR1 SGHRS and CDR2 YFSETQ. V shed 4 bases and J shed 1 base, with 5 bases lying between them. DNA for the CDR3: TGCGCCAGCAGCGCGGGGAACACTGAAGCTTTCTTT. Its protein product is CASSAGNTEAFF. Combining the CDR3 with reference TRBV5-1 and TRBJ1-1 gives the whole variable domain KAGVTQTPRYLIKTRGQQVTLSCSPISGHRSVSWYQQTPGQGLQFLFEYFSETQRNKGNFPGRFSGRQFSNSRSEMNVSTLELGDSALYLCASSAGNTEAFFGQGTRLTVV.

CDR3 DNA sequence: TGTGCCACTCGGGCGGGATCCACCGGGGAGCTGTTTTTT. Residues: CATRAGSTGELFF. The chain joins TRBV2 to TRBJ2-2; D might be TRBD2 (6 bases). CDR1 and CDR2 from the germline V gene are SNHLY and FYNNEI. The CDR3 has 13 amino acids. V shed 10 bases and J shed 4 bases, with 13 bases lying between them. Using reference TRBV2 and TRBJ2-2 for the parts outside the CDR3, the full variable domain is EPEVTQTPSHQVTQMGQEVILRCVPISNHLYFYWYRQILGQKVEFLVSFYNNEISEKSEIFDDQFSVERPDGSNFTLKIRSTKLEDSAMYFCATRAGSTGELFFGEGSRLTVL.

The chain is built from TRBV4-1 and TRBJ1-5; D gene unclear. This CDR3 region has 15 residues. Germline CDR1 MGHRA, CDR2 YSYEKL. Trimming cost V 3 bases and J 2 bases, with 11 bases left between them. For the CDR3, the DNA is TGCGCCAGCAGCCAGCAACATTCAGGCAATCAGCCCCAGCATTTT. Its translation: CASSQQHSGNQPQHF.

This clone was picked up one time. This chain uses TRBV7-9 with TRBJ1-2, with D perhaps TRBD1 (6 bases). The length of the CDR3 is 14 residues. In germline, CDR1 is SEHNR, CDR2 FQNEAQ (reference sequence). Trimming shortened V by 3 bases and J by 2 bases, and 10 bases separated the two germline ends. DNA for the CDR3: TGTGCCAGCAGCTTGGACAGCCTAAACTATGGCTACACCTTC. It encodes CASSLDSLNYGYTF.

This sequence joins TRBV14 and TRBJ1-5; D gene ambiguous. From germline, CDR1 is SGHDN and CDR2 FVKESK. The CDR3 runs 14 residues. The germline V and J ends were trimmed by 4 bases and 4 bases, with 11 bases remaining between them. DNA of the CDR3: TGTGCCAGCAGCCCCCGACGGCGGAATCAGCCCCAGCATTTT. Its translation is CASSPRRRNQPQHF. The full variable domain, completed using reference TRBV14 and TRBJ1-5, is EAGVTQFPSHSVIEKGQTVTLRCDPISGHDNLYWYRRVMGKEIKFLLHFVKESKQDESGMPNNRFLAERTGGTYSTLKVQPAELEDSGVYFCASSPRRRNQPQHFGDGTRLSIL.

CDR3 coding DNA: TGTGCCCGCACGAAGGGGGAGACCCAGTACTTC. Translating gives CARTKGETQYF. V usage is TRBV2 and J usage is TRBJ2-5, with D perhaps matching TRBD1 (5 bases). CDR3 length: 11 residues. Germline V gives CDR1 SNHLY, CDR2 FYNNEI. With 11 bases removed from V and 5 bases from J, the gap between germline ends came to 12 bases.

The J gene is TRBJ2-2, the V gene TRBV7-9; 8 bases are shared with TRBD1. Germline-derived CDR1 and CDR2 are SEHNR and FQNEAQ (reference sequence). The V segment lost 5 bases and the J segment 5 bases; nucleotides outside the gene matches: 10. This CDR3 spans 16 amino acids. Here the CDR3 DNA reads TGTGCCAGCAGCGAAAAGACAGGGGTATTTACCGGGGAGCTGTTTTTT. Translating gives CASSEKTGVFTGELFF.

The J gene is TRBJ1-1, the V gene TRBV10-2; no clear D. This CDR3 comprises 13 residues. Germline V gene lookup returns CDR1 WSHSY and CDR2 SAAADI. V was trimmed by 6 bases and J by 1 base, leaving 9 bases between them. CDR3 DNA: TGCGCCAGCAGAAGAGGCCAGAACACTGAAGCTTTCTTT. Amino acid sequence: CASRRGQNTEAFF.

Details on this clone: An end of the junction does not agree with germline; a read error may underlie this. The chain recombines TRBV7-7 with TRBJ1-5; 7 positions match TRBD1. The CDR3 is 15 amino acids. Per germline, CDR1 SSHAT and CDR2 FNYEAQ (reference sequence). CDR3 loop: CASSPRTGGHQPQHF. CDR3 nucleotide sequence: TGTGCTAGCAGCCCTAGGACAGGAGGCCATCAGCCCCAGCATTTT.

The chain joins TRBV18 to TRBJ1-1; 7 nucleotides line up with TRBD1. This CDR3 contains 15 residues. CDR1 is KGHSH and CDR2 is LQKENI in the germline V gene. The V gene end was trimmed by 3 bases and the J gene end by 4 bases; junction bases not matched to a gene: 8. The CDR3 spells CASSPIATGTTEAFF. The CDR3 region has the DNA TGTGCCAGCTCACCGATAGCGACAGGGACCACTGAAGCTTTCTTT.

The chain recombines TRBV6-1 with TRBJ1-4; perhaps TRBD1 as D (5 bases). CDR3 length: 14 amino acids. The ends were cut back, 3 bases at V and 7 bases at J, with 12 bases in the middle. In germline, CDR1 is MNHNS, CDR2 SASEGT. The CDR3 spells CASSDGGVGEKLFF. CDR3 DNA: TGTGCCAGCAGTGATGGGGGGGTGGGTGAAAAACTGTTTTTT.

This clone showed up just once. J is TRBJ1-5 and V is TRBV7-8; possible D gene TRBD1, 6 bases. V lost 5 bases and J lost 5, with 22 bases in between. Germline-derived CDR1 and CDR2 are SGHVS and FQNEAQ. The CDR3 is made up of 17 amino acids. The CDR3 loop reads CASSPEIRQASHQPQHF. CDR3 coding DNA: TGTGCCAGCAGCCCAGAGATTCGACAGGCTTCGCATCAGCCCCAGCATTTT.